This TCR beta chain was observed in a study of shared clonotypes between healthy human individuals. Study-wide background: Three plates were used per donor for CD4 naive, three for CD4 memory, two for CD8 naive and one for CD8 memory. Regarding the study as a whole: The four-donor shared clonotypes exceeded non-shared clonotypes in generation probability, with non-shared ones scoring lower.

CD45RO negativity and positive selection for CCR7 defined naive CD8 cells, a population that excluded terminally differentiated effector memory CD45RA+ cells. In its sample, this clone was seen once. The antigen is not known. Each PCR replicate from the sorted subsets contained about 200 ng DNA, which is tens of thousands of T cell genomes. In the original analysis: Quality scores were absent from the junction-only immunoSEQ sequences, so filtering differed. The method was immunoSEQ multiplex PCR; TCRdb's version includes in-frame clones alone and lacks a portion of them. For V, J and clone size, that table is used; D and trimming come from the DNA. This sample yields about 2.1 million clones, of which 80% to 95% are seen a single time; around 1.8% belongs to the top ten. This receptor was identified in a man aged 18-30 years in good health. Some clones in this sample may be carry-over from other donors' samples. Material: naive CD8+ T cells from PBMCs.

In nucleotides, the CDR3 is TGTGCCAGCAGCTTAACTAGCGGGAGAAGTCTAGAGCAGTTCTTC. It specifies CASSLTSGRSLEQFF. The chain joins TRBV11-2 to TRBJ2-1, with 11 bases aligning to TRBD2. Germline trimming cut 2 bases from V and 10 bases from J; bases unmatched to any gene: 7. CDR1 SGHAT and CDR2 FQNNGV come from the germline V gene. This CDR3 has 15 amino acids.